One and the same sample provided the 30 T cell receptor beta chains below, sequenced in a study of T cells in Graves' hyperthyroidism and ophthalmopathy. RNA transcripts gave rise to amplified TCR beta CDR3 regions. In the first-round RT-PCR of the TCR CDR3, the HTBI primer set was used. MiXCR, run by TCRdb on the multiplex PCR reads, gives a single entry per CDR3 protein. The sample contains a few hundred thousand distinct CDR3 sequences, around 18% of which appear only once. The sequencing sample was made of blood. These receptors originate from a middle-aged man with Graves' hyperthyroidism.

This clonotype came up many times. This chain connects TRBV20-1 to TRBJ2-7, with D uncertain. This CDR3 is built from 12 residues. Germline lookup yields CDR1 DFQATT and CDR2 SNEGSKA (reference sequence). The V and J ends lost 6 bases and 2 bases respectively, with 11 bases between them. CDR3 protein: CSATGTPYEQYF. The CDR3 coding sequence is TGCAGTGCAACCGGAACCCCCTACGAGCAGTACTTC.

This clonotype was seen repeatedly, ten times or more. This chain connects TRBV6-2 or TRBV6-3 to TRBJ2-7; no firm D call. Germline V lookup: CDR1 MNHEY, CDR2 SVGEGT. Trimming took 1 base from V and 2 from J, leaving 9 bases between them. The CDR3 covers 14 residues. In DNA, the CDR3 is TGTGCCAGCAGTTACTGGGCGGAGACCTACGAGCAGTACTTC. Amino acids: CASSYWAETYEQYF.

This chain connects TRBV4-3 to TRBJ2-3; perhaps TRBD2 as D (5 bases). The V end was cut by 2 bases, the J end by 5 bases, with 14 bases between. Per the germline V gene, CDR1 is LGHNA and CDR2 is YSLEER. This CDR3 comprises 15 residues. CDR3 region: CASSQPGLAIDTQYF. CDR3 DNA: TGCGCCAGCAGCCAACCCGGGCTAGCTATAGATACGCAGTATTTT.

This clonotype came up a few times. This chain uses TRBV6-2 or TRBV6-3 with TRBJ2-7, with D unclear. The germline V and J ends were trimmed by 6 bases and 7 bases, with 13 bases remaining between them. Germline V gives CDR1 MNHEY, CDR2 SVGEGT. This CDR3 is 12 amino acids long. The chain's CDR3 is CASRPSPGEQYF. CDR3 nucleotide sequence: TGTGCCAGCAGACCCTCCCCTGGGGAGCAGTACTTC.

This clonotype was seen ten or more times. The chain links TRBV7-9 to TRBJ2-1; 8 bases line up with TRBD1. CDR3 length: 15 residues. Trimming took 4 bases from V and 6 from J; bases not matched to a gene: 8. The germline CDR1 and CDR2 sequences are SEHNR and FQNEAQ (reference sequence). This chain's CDR3 is CASSSSDRAVNEQFF. As DNA, the CDR3 is TGTGCCAGCAGCTCATCGGACAGGGCAGTCAATGAGCAGTTCTTC.

This clonotype was recorded at least ten times. CDR3 sequence reads: CASSLARGGDTEAFF. As DNA, the CDR3 is TGTGCCAGCAGCTTAGCTAGGGGGGGTGACACTGAAGCTTTCTTT. V gene TRBV7-9 combines with J gene TRBJ1-1, with D tentatively TRBD1 (6 bases). This CDR3 region has 15 residues. Germline CDR1 and CDR2: SEHNR and FQNEAQ (reference sequence). With 0 bases removed from V and 3 bases from J, the gap between germline ends came to 11 bases.

Many counts were recorded for this clonotype. The rearrangement joins TRBV5-1 to TRBJ2-3; 8 bases match TRBD1. Germline lookup yields CDR1 SGHRS and CDR2 YFSETQ. V trimming: 2 bases; J trimming: 3 bases; junction bases outside the gene matches: 8. The CDR3 extends over 16 amino acids. The CDR3 here is CASSLGQGWNTDTQYF. Here the CDR3 DNA reads TGCGCCAGCAGCTTAGGACAGGGCTGGAATACAGATACGCAGTATTTT.

The chain couples TRBV12-3 or TRBV12-4 to TRBJ2-1; TRBD2 aligns across 13 bases. The CDR3 sequence is 17 residues long. The trim removed 5 bases at V and 5 bases at J, leaving 9 bases unmatched. CDR3 protein: CASSLLAGGPPNNEQFF. The DNA of the CDR3 is TGTGCCAGCAGTCTACTAGCGGGAGGGCCCCCGAACAATGAGCAGTTCTTC.

Many counts were recorded for this clonotype. The chain has TRBV7-9 and TRBJ1-1; D may be TRBD1 (6 bases). Deletions cut 1 base from V and 0 bases from J, with 9 bases between. This CDR3 has 15 residues. CDR1 and CDR2 from the germline V gene are SEHNR and FQNEAQ (reference sequence). The CDR3 here is CASSLGTALNTEAFF. Here the CDR3 DNA reads TGTGCCAGCAGCTTAGGGACAGCGCTGAACACTGAAGCTTTCTTT.

There are many counts of this clonotype. The rearrangement links TRBV2 to TRBJ1-2; maybe TRBD1 (5 bases). CDR3 length equals 14 residues. CDR1 is SNHLY, CDR2 FYNNEI, per germline. The V end was cut by 1 base, the J end by 7 bases, with 13 bases between. The CDR3 sequence: CASSEVRVSRGYTF. CDR3 nucleotides: TGTGCCAGCAGTGAAGTCAGGGTCTCGCGTGGCTACACCTTC.

This clonotype was found many times. This chain uses TRBV28 with TRBJ2-5; 10 nucleotides match TRBD2. The CDR3 runs 13 residues. The V and J ends lost 6 bases and 9 bases, in that order; junction bases with no gene match: 7. The germline gives CDR1 MDHEN, CDR2 SYDVKM. The CDR3 DNA reads TGTGCCAGCAGGGCACTAGCGGGGACCCCCCAGTACTTC. It codes for CASRALAGTPQYF.

This clonotype was seen at least ten times. The V and J genes are TRBV4-1 and TRBJ1-2; unclear D gene. Germline V gene sequence: CDR1 MGHRA, CDR2 YSYEKL. Deletions cut 0 bases from V and 5 bases from J, with 7 bases between. The CDR3 is made up of 13 amino acids. CDR3 bases: TGCGCCAGCAGCCAAGAATGGACTTATGGCTACACCTTC. Its protein is CASSQEWTYGYTF.

This clonotype was picked up many times. This chain links TRBV20-1 with TRBJ2-1, with D maybe TRBD2 (7 bases). This CDR3 spans 15 amino acids. Between the trimmed V and J ends, which lost 1 base and 12 bases, there was a span of 22 bases. Germline V gene sequence: CDR1 DFQATT, CDR2 SNEGSKA (reference sequence). The chain's CDR3 is CSARAPLGGDPVQFF. The DNA of the CDR3 is TGCAGTGCTAGAGCACCACTAGGGGGGGATCCGGTGCAGTTCTTC.

This clonotype was observed a single time. This rearrangement joins TRBV5-8 to TRBJ1-5; possibly TRBD1 for D (6 bases). Germline CDR1 reads SGHTS; CDR2 reads YDEGEE. Trimming took off 3 bases at V and 5 bases at J, with 21 bases between the two ends. The CDR3 extends over 17 amino acids. As DNA, the CDR3 is TGTGCCAGCAGCTCACGCGACACAACAGGGAATTATCAGCCCCAGCATTTT. Translation: CASSSRDTTGNYQPQHF.

In this sample, this clonotype turned up many times. V usage is TRBV6-1 and J usage is TRBJ2-2; 9 bases align to TRBD2. V dropped 6 bases and J dropped 5; count of bases not matched to a gene: 10. Looked up from germline, CDR1 is MNHNS and CDR2 is SASEGT. The CDR3 spans 16 residues. The CDR3 region has the DNA TGTGCCAGCAGCCTAACCGGGACTAGCTGGACCGGGGAGCTGTTTTTT. Residues: CASSLTGTSWTGELFF.

Many counts were recorded for this clonotype. This chain connects TRBV12-3 or TRBV12-4 to TRBJ2-1; D gene unclear. Trimming pared 6 bases from V and 7 bases from J, leaving 13 bases between. The CDR3 totals 13 residues. The CDR3 DNA sequence: TGTGCCAGCAGCCCCGGCCAACGGAATGAGCAGTTCTTC. As protein: CASSPGQRNEQFF.

The rearrangement uses TRBV27 and TRBJ2-5; 7 nucleotides align to TRBD1. CDR1 is MNHEY, CDR2 SMNVEV, per germline (reference sequence). This CDR3 spans 14 amino acids. J was trimmed by 11 bases and V by 7 bases; bases with no gene match: 16. This CDR3 is CASNTGAYLRGQYF. The CDR3 nucleotides read TGTGCCAGCAACACAGGGGCGTACCTACGCGGGCAGTACTTC.

A note on this clonotype: A read error is possible here, since a much larger clone lies one base away. It is likely a read error, because the conserved phenylalanine at the end of the CDR3 is missing. This chain links TRBV30 with TRBJ2-2; 9 nucleotides agree with TRBD2. CDR3 length equals 14 residues. The germline V gene encodes CDR1 GTSNPN and CDR2 SVGIG (reference sequence). Unmatched junction bases numbered 3, after V lost 0 bases and J lost 7 bases. The CDR3 region is CAWSVGLAIGELFL. Written as DNA, the CDR3 is TGTGCCTGGAGTGTAGGACTAGCGATCGGGGAGCTGTTTCTT.

This clonotype was seen at least ten times. V is TRBV3-1 and J is TRBJ2-7; D ambiguous. V lost 1 base and J 2 bases, leaving 9 bases between the germline ends. Germline V gene sequence: CDR1 LGHDT, CDR2 YNNKEL (reference sequence). This CDR3 has 14 amino acids. The CDR3, as DNA: TGTGCCAGCAGCCAAGGAGCAGGTACCTACGAGCAGTACTTC. Its translation is CASSQGAGTYEQYF.

This clonotype was seen ten or more times. This chain connects TRBV6-1 to TRBJ1-2; 9 nucleotides match TRBD1. Trimming removed 6 bases from V and 4 bases from J; junction bases left unmatched: 9. This CDR3 is 15 amino acids long. Germline-derived CDR1 and CDR2 are MNHNS and SASEGT. The CDR3 DNA reads as TGTGCCAGCAGCACGAGGGGACAGGGCGCCTATGGCTACACCTTC. It translates to CASSTRGQGAYGYTF.

The chain couples TRBV7-3 to TRBJ2-1; 14 bases match TRBD2. CDR1 SGHTA and CDR2 FQGTGA come from the germline V gene. V was clipped by 5 bases and J by 10 bases; unmatched bases: 7. This CDR3 is 15 amino acids long. The CDR3 region is CASSRLAGGPPEQFF. CDR3 DNA: TGTGCCAGCAGCCGACTAGCGGGGGGGCCACCGGAGCAGTTCTTC.

The J gene is TRBJ2-2, the V gene TRBV15; either TRBD1 or TRBD2 may supply D (6 bases each). Trimming removed 7 bases at V and 1 base at J, with 22 bases between. This CDR3 region has 18 residues. Germline V gene lookup returns CDR1 LNHNV and CDR2 YYDKDF (reference sequence). The CDR3 nucleotides are TGTGCCACCATGAGTGGGGGGCCATCGGAGAGGAACACCGGGGAGCTGTTTTTT. Translated, it gives CATMSGGPSERNTGELFF.

In its sample, this clonotype was seen many times. This chain joins TRBV28 and TRBJ2-5; 8 bases are a match to TRBD1. Germline CDR1 reads MDHEN; CDR2 reads SYDVKM. Losses at the gene ends were 5 bases for V and 6 bases for J; bases not matched to a gene: 11. The CDR3 is made up of 15 amino acids. CDR3 sequence: CASSHDTGTGKTQYF. DNA of the CDR3: TGTGCCAGCAGTCACGATACCGGGACAGGAAAGACCCAGTACTTC.

This clonotype was picked up many times. The V gene is TRBV7-9, the J gene TRBJ2-2; D tentatively reads TRBD1 or TRBD2 (5 bases each). This CDR3 has 14 residues. Trimming removed 5 bases from V and 4 bases from J, with 11 bases in between. Germline assignment: CDR1 SEHNR and CDR2 FQNEAQ (reference sequence). The CDR3 bases are TGTGCCAGCAGCGACAGCGGATCCACCGGGGAGCTGTTTTTT. This codes for CASSDSGSTGELFF.

This clonotype was recorded a few times. The gene calls are TRBV20-1 and TRBJ1-5; 9 bases align to TRBD1. The J segment lost 6 bases and the V segment lost 6 bases, leaving 6 bases of the junction unmatched. This CDR3 spans 13 amino acids. Germline loops: CDR1 DFQATT, CDR2 SNEGSKA (reference sequence). This CDR3 reads CSAQTGGSQPQHF. CDR3 DNA sequence: TGCAGTGCCCAGACAGGGGGAAGTCAGCCCCAGCATTTT.

This clonotype was observed a few times. The chain links TRBV7-2 to TRBJ1-1, with D perhaps matching TRBD1 (5 bases). The V gene's germline CDR1 is SGHTA and CDR2 FQGNSA. Trimming left V 2 bases short and J 4 bases short, with 8 bases between. The CDR3 spans 13 residues. The CDR3 loop is CASSLQGSTEAFF. CDR3 sequence (DNA): TGTGCCAGCAGCTTACAGGGTAGCACTGAAGCTTTCTTT.

This clonotype has a count of ten or more. The V call is TRBV7-2, the J call TRBJ2-5; D gene ambiguous. CDR3 length equals 13 residues. The V end was cut by 6 bases, the J end by 2 bases, with 10 bases between. CDR1 and CDR2 (germline): SGHTA, FQGNSA. The CDR3 DNA reads as TGTGCCAGCAGGCGACGAACTCAAGAGACCCAGTACTTC. Protein product: CASRRRTQETQYF.

This clonotype was observed at least ten times. CDR3 coding DNA: TGCAGTGCGCACGAAGTAGCGGGAAAGGTCCACTTT. This translates into CSAHEVAGKVHF. This chain uses TRBV20-1 with TRBJ1-6; D gene ambiguous. V lost 6 bases and J 17 bases, leaving 20 bases between the germline ends. There are 12 residues in the CDR3. Per germline, CDR1 DFQATT and CDR2 SNEGSKA (reference sequence).

The genes are TRBV19 and TRBJ2-2, with a weak D call TRBD2 (7 bases). There are 14 residues in the CDR3. Looked up from germline, CDR1 is LNHDA and CDR2 is SQIVND (reference sequence). V was clipped by 5 bases and J by 5 bases, with 12 bases between them. Here the CDR3 reads CASSAGGRTGELFF. Written as DNA, the CDR3 is TGTGCCAGTAGTGCCGGGGGGCGGACCGGGGAGCTGTTTTTT.

This clonotype was observed at least ten times. V gene TRBV25-1 combines with J gene TRBJ2-7, with 7 bases matching TRBD2. There are 16 residues in the CDR3. Germline CDR1 MGHDK, CDR2 SYGVNS. V dropped 4 bases and J dropped 4; count of bases not matched to a gene: 13. CDR3 in amino acids: CASSGVSAGEGYEQYF. CDR3 nucleotides: TGTGCCAGCAGTGGAGTATCGGCGGGGGAGGGATACGAGCAGTACTTC.